A selection of T cell receptor beta chains follows, all from one sample in a study of T and B cells in COVID-19 patients. Each CDR3 protein gets one entry after TCRdb re-called the multiplex PCR reads with MiXCR. The data show approximately 15,000 distinct CDR3 sequences, with around 30% seen just once and 7% held by the top ten. The source material was blood. The source is a human donor who had recovered from COVID-19. The conserved cysteine and the conserved F or W are not part of the CDR3 here. D genes are given only for firm matches. Size values are once, few and many counts, or a class for expanded clones, and some rows have none.

D: TRBD1; V: TRBV12-3/TRBV12-4; J: TRBJ1-1; size: -; CDR3: ASKFRGQGDEAF
D: -; V: TRBV12-3/TRBV12-4; J: TRBJ1-1; size: -; CDR3: ASRQGPEAF
D: -; V: TRBV29-1; J: TRBJ1-1; size: many; CDR3: SVAITNTEAF
D: TRBD1; V: TRBV5-6; J: TRBJ1-2; size: -; CDR3: ASSSTGGWDGYT
D: -; V: TRBV12-3/TRBV12-4; J: TRBJ1-2; size: -; CDR3: ASSRDEGRGYT
D: -; V: TRBV5-1; J: TRBJ1-4; size: -; CDR3: ASAEGEDRATTNEKLF
D: -; V: TRBV5-5; J: TRBJ1-1; size: -; CDR3: ASSFWGENTEAF
D: -; V: TRBV6-2/TRBV6-3; J: TRBJ2-3; size: many; CDR3: ASRFSTDTQY
D: -; V: TRBV15; J: TRBJ2-7; size: many; CDR3: ATSSRAPPYEQY
D: -; V: TRBV5-1; J: TRBJ2-3; size: -; CDR3: ASSLGDTQY
D: TRBD1; V: TRBV5-1; J: TRBJ2-1; size: few; CDR3: ASSFKTGGNEQF
D: TRBD2; V: TRBV12-3/TRBV12-4; J: TRBJ2-4; size: -; CDR3: ASTWTSGGSFRAKNIQY
D: TRBD2; V: TRBV5-4; J: TRBJ2-7; size: many; CDR3: ASSAAGGPSEQY
D: -; V: TRBV6-5; J: TRBJ1-1; size: -; CDR3: ASRIGRVTEAF
D: TRBD2; V: TRBV6-5; J: TRBJ2-3; size: medium-sized; CDR3: ASSYSTSGLTDTQY
D: -; V: TRBV5-1; J: TRBJ2-1; size: -; CDR3: ASSLDGRGEEQF
D: -; V: TRBV6-2/TRBV6-3; J: TRBJ1-1; size: -; CDR3: AISGMNTEAF
D: -; V: TRBV6-5; J: TRBJ2-2; size: medium-sized; CDR3: ASRQQGNTGELF
D: TRBD2; V: TRBV5-6; J: TRBJ2-1; size: -; CDR3: ASSPRLAGTYNEQF
D: -; V: TRBV18; J: TRBJ1-4; size: -; CDR3: ASSPARNEKLF
D: -; V: TRBV5-4; J: TRBJ1-2; size: -; CDR3: ARSWRTAVNYGYT
D: -; V: TRBV7-7; J: TRBJ1-6; size: few; CDR3: ASSLEGLNSPLH
D: -; V: TRBV19; J: TRBJ1-4; size: many; CDR3: ASSIGMRTNEKLF
D: TRBD1; V: TRBV29-1; J: TRBJ1-1; size: medium-sized; CDR3: SAADRGGTEAF
D: TRBD1; V: TRBV4-3; J: TRBJ1-1; size: -; CDR3: ASSQVLQGASKAF
D: -; V: TRBV19; J: TRBJ2-1; size: -; CDR3: ASSINRVEQF
D: TRBD2; V: TRBV6-2/TRBV6-3; J: TRBJ2-1; size: many; CDR3: ASSRGGLAGEL
D: TRBD2; V: TRBV5-5; J: TRBJ2-1; size: many; CDR3: ASSLTSGSYNEQF
D: -; V: TRBV6-2/TRBV6-3; J: TRBJ1-5; size: -; CDR3: ASSYQGSNQPQH
D: -; V: TRBV11-1; J: TRBJ2-6; size: -; CDR3: ASSFGPLTSGANVLT
D: -; V: TRBV5-5; J: TRBJ2-3; size: many; CDR3: ASSLVGAASTDTQY
D: -; V: TRBV6-2/TRBV6-3; J: TRBJ2-2; size: -; CDR3: ASSYPLGGSNTGELF
D: -; V: TRBV20-1; J: TRBJ1-4; size: -; CDR3: SARALPTDRVDATNEKLF